Following are 17 T cell receptor beta chains from one sample sequenced in a study of blood T cell repertoires in COVID-19 (dated by TCRdb to about 2020). Library generation was performed with the immunoSEQ multiplex PCR assay. TCRdb provides this immuneACCESS table in a form limited to in-frame rearrangements. Some clones are lacking; in checked studies, under half of them reflect an unresolved V gene, and why the rest are absent is not known. The sample contains approximately 310,000 clones, 85% of them found a single time. The ten largest account for under 2% of the sample. The specimen was PBMCs or T cells enriched from blood (not recorded which). The source of these receptors is a woman in her thirties who had been exposed to COVID-19.

The chain's CDR3 is CASSLTADTQYF. The CDR3 coding sequence is TGTGCCAGCAGCTTAACAGCTGATACGCAGTATTTT. V gene TRBV7-2 combines with J gene TRBJ2-3; D is unresolved. CDR1 is SGHTA, CDR2 FQGNSA, per germline. This CDR3 is 12 amino acids long. Trimming removed 2 bases from V and 6 bases from J, with 6 bases in between.

This clone was observed once. The chain employs TRBV9 and TRBJ1-1, with 7 bases lining up with TRBD1. Germline V gene lookup returns CDR1 SGDLS and CDR2 YYNGEE. The CDR3 sequence is 16 residues long. With V trimmed by 3 bases and J by 0 bases, 8 bases remained unmatched. The DNA for the CDR3 is TGTGCCAGCAGCGCTGGGACCGGGACAGTGAACACTGAAGCTTTCTTT. Translated, it gives CASSAGTGTVNTEAFF.

This chain links TRBV19 with TRBJ2-5; TRBD1 aligns across 8 bases. J gave up 1 base and V 3 bases, and 1 base lay outside the gene matches. The CDR3 totals 14 residues. Per the germline V gene, CDR1 is LNHDA and CDR2 is SQIVND (reference sequence). The CDR3: CASSITGGQETQYF. The CDR3 DNA sequence: TGTGCCAGTAGTATTACAGGGGGCCAAGAGACCCAGTACTTC.

V is TRBV27 and J is TRBJ1-2, with 10 positions matching TRBD1. The V segment lost 4 bases and the J segment 5 bases; nucleotides outside the gene matches: 4. The CDR3 spans 14 residues. In germline, CDR1 is MNHEY, CDR2 SMNVEV (reference sequence). The CDR3 reads CASSSRDRGYGYTF. The CDR3 DNA sequence: TGTGCCAGCAGTTCCCGGGACAGGGGATATGGCTACACCTTC.

Only a few counts were recorded for this clone. V and J are TRBV28 and TRBJ1-1, with D possibly TRBD1 on 6 matching bases. V lost 5 bases to trimming and J lost 1 base, with 11 bases between them. CDR3 length equals 14 residues. Germline CDR1 MDHEN, CDR2 SYDVKM. CDR3 in DNA: TGTGCCAGCAGTACCTTGGACAGGAACACTGAAGCTTTCTTT. Its translation is CASSTLDRNTEAFF.

This clone was picked up one time. This chain uses TRBV29-1 with TRBJ2-1, with 9 bases identical to TRBD2. This CDR3 spans 18 amino acids. V trimming: 2 bases; J trimming: 0 bases; junction bases outside the gene matches: 11. Germline CDR1 and CDR2: SQVTM and ANQGSEA. The CDR3 DNA sequence: TGCAGCGTTGAACCTCTCGCGGGAGGGAGTCTCTCCTACAATGAGCAGTTCTTC. Translating it yields CSVEPLAGGSLSYNEQFF.

This CDR3 reads CASSLLSTFYGYTF. The CDR3 bases are TGTGCCAGCAGCCTACTCTCTACTTTCTATGGCTACACCTTC. The gene calls are TRBV6-6 and TRBJ1-2; D is ambiguous. The CDR3 spans 14 residues. Trimming removed 6 bases at V and 4 bases at J, with 15 bases between. The germline V gene encodes CDR1 MNHNY and CDR2 SVGAGI (reference sequence).

This rearrangement joins TRBV4-1 to TRBJ2-3; 11 nucleotides line up with TRBD2. With V trimmed by 8 bases and J by 2 bases, 12 bases remained unmatched. The CDR3 extends over 17 amino acids. The germline V gene encodes CDR1 MGHRA and CDR2 YSYEKL. CDR3 sequence (DNA): TGCGCCAGCTCCCCCGATCCTAGCGGGGGGATCACAGATACGCAGTATTTT. This codes for CASSPDPSGGITDTQYF.

This chain connects TRBV15 to TRBJ2-1; D is ambiguous. CDR3 length equals 15 residues. Germline V CDR1 and CDR2: LNHNV, YYDKDF (reference sequence). The V and J ends lost 4 bases and 0 bases respectively, with 10 bases between them. DNA for the CDR3: TGTGCCACCAGCAACGCGGCCAACTCCTACAATGAGCAGTTCTTC. Encoded protein: CATSNAANSYNEQFF.

This clone was detected a few times. This sequence joins TRBV30 and TRBJ1-5; D is possibly TRBD1 (6 bases). Germline V gives CDR1 GTSNPN, CDR2 SVGIG (reference sequence). This CDR3 spans 17 amino acids. Trimming left V 3 bases short and J 8 bases short, with 26 bases between. DNA for the CDR3: TGTGCCTGGAGACCGGGGAGGGGGGACGGCCGGACGGAGCCCCAGCATTTT. Translated, it gives CAWRPGRGDGRTEPQHF.

The chain combines TRBV19 with TRBJ2-3; 10 bases fit TRBD2. V shed 3 bases and J 0 bases; nucleotides not matched to a gene: 6. The CDR3 covers 17 residues. CDR1 is LNHDA and CDR2 is SQIVND in the germline V gene (reference sequence). For the CDR3, the DNA is TGTGCCAGTAGTATTTTAGCGGGAGGTCCGAGCACAGATACGCAGTATTTT. Translation gives CASSILAGGPSTDTQYF. Full variable domain (outside the CDR3, taken from reference TRBV19 and TRBJ2-3): DGGITQSPKYLFRKEGQNVTLSCEQNLNHDAMYWYRQDPGQGLRLIYYSQIVNDFQKGDIAEGYSVSREKKESFPLTVTSAQKNPTAFYLCASSILAGGPSTDTQYFGPGTRLTVL.

Here the CDR3 reads CASSLDELGGISISEQFF. The DNA for the CDR3 is TGTGCCAGCAGCTTAGATGAATTGGGCGGGATCTCCATTTCTGAGCAGTTCTTC. The V gene is TRBV11-2, the J gene TRBJ2-1, with D possibly matching TRBD2 (6 bases). This CDR3 is built from 18 residues. Germline values: CDR1 SGHAT, CDR2 FQNNGV. With 0 bases removed from V and 9 bases from J, the gap between germline ends came to 24 bases.

The chain has TRBV28 and TRBJ2-1; TRBD2 agrees at 9 bases. V was pared by 0 bases and J by 7 bases, with 4 bases of the junction left unmatched. The germline gives CDR1 MDHEN, CDR2 SYDVKM. This CDR3 is built from 15 residues. Here the CDR3 reads CASSLWAGGLNEQFF. In nucleotides, the CDR3 is TGTGCCAGCAGTTTATGGGCGGGAGGGCTTAATGAGCAGTTCTTC.

The chain has TRBV11-2 and TRBJ1-6; unclear D gene. CDR1 SGHAT and CDR2 FQNNGV come from the germline V gene. The V gene lost 0 bases and the J gene lost 9 bases, with 12 bases spanning the gap. CDR3 length: 15 amino acids. The CDR3 loop reads CASSLDVPSSSPLHF. Here the CDR3 DNA reads TGTGCCAGCAGCTTAGACGTTCCGTCGAGTTCACCCCTCCACTTT.

This sequence joins TRBV28 and TRBJ2-7; possibly TRBD2 for D (7 bases). This CDR3 is built from 16 residues. Germline V gene sequence: CDR1 MDHEN, CDR2 SYDVKM. Trimming cost V 6 bases and J 3 bases, with 21 bases left between them. The CDR3, as DNA: TGTGCCAGCAGGGCTCGGGGGGCAGACCGAAGCTACGAGCAGTACTTC. Translating gives CASRARGADRSYEQYF. The full variable domain, rest sourced from reference TRBV28 and TRBJ2-7, is DVKVTQSSRYLVKRTGEKVFLECVQDMDHENMFWYRQDPGLGLRLIYFSYDVKMKEKGDIPEGYSVSREKKERFSLILESASTNQTSMYLCASRARGADRSYEQYFGPGTRLTVT.

This clone was picked up one time. V gene TRBV7-8 combines with J gene TRBJ1-1, with 7 bases fitting TRBD1. V shed 4 bases and J 1 base; nucleotides not matched to a gene: 6. CDR3 length: 15 amino acids. CDR1 is SGHVS, CDR2 FQNEAQ, per germline. The CDR3 DNA reads as TGTGCCAGCAGCTGGACCGGGACAGAGAACACTGAAGCTTTCTTT. Translated, it gives CASSWTGTENTEAFF.

The chain carries TRBV28 and TRBJ2-2; a possible D gene is TRBD1 (5 bases). Trimming cost V 6 bases and J 7 bases, with 9 bases left between them. This CDR3 is built from 12 residues. Per germline, CDR1 MDHEN and CDR2 SYDVKM. The CDR3 region has the DNA TGTGCCAGCAGACAGGTGAACGGGGAGCTGTTTTTT. This gives the protein CASRQVNGELFF.